The 26 T cell receptor beta chains reported below all come from one sample, sequenced in a study of T cells after yellow fever vaccination. TCRdb reprocessed the 5' RACE reads via MiXCR and lists one record per CDR3 protein. The data show just under 600,000 distinct CDR3 sequences, approximately 15% seen once. The sample here was PBMCs, taken on the day of the yellow fever booster vaccination. These receptor sequences come from a man aged 25 to 40 who received the YFV17D yellow fever vaccine.

The chain links TRBV5-8 to TRBJ1-3; D gene uncertain. CDR1 and CDR2 from the germline V gene are SGHTS and YDEGEE. Trimming took 7 bases from V and 3 from J, leaving 17 bases between them. There are 15 residues in the CDR3. CDR3 nucleotides: TGTGCCAGCCCGAGAGGACGGCAGGTTGGAAACACCATATATTTT. Protein sequence: CASPRGRQVGNTIYF.

The V call is TRBV5-4, the J call TRBJ2-1; the match to TRBD2 covers 14 bases. J was trimmed by 8 bases and V by 3 bases; bases with no gene match: 4. The CDR3 has 15 residues. Germline values: CDR1 SGHNT, CDR2 YYREEE (reference sequence). CDR3 region: CASSSGLAGGDEQFF. CDR3 DNA sequence: TGTGCCAGCAGCTCCGGACTAGCGGGAGGAGATGAGCAGTTCTTC.

This clonotype was seen more than once but under ten times. This sequence joins TRBV25-1 and TRBJ2-7; 8 nucleotides match TRBD1. Germline V lookup: CDR1 MGHDK, CDR2 SYGVNS. There are 13 residues in the CDR3. Trimming at V came to 6 bases and at J to 4 bases, leaving 5 bases not matched to a gene. As DNA, the CDR3 is TGTGCCAGCAGGCAGGGGGCGCGTTACGAGCAGTACTTC. Protein: CASRQGARYEQYF.

The rearrangement joins TRBV7-9 to TRBJ2-1; 8 nucleotides agree with TRBD1. There are 15 residues in the CDR3. Germline V gives CDR1 SEHNR, CDR2 FQNEAQ (reference sequence). The J segment lost 7 bases and the V segment lost 1 base, leaving 6 bases of the junction unmatched. The CDR3 is CASSLGPGQVNEQFF. CDR3 DNA: TGTGCCAGCAGCTTAGGCCCGGGACAGGTTAATGAGCAGTTCTTC.

The chain links TRBV4-3 to TRBJ2-3; no reliable D call. The CDR3 covers 17 residues. Trimming shortened V by 0 bases and J by 1 base, and 14 bases separated the two germline ends. In germline, CDR1 is LGHNA, CDR2 YSLEER. Here the CDR3 DNA reads TGCGCCAGCAGCCAAGATCCCCCCTTAGCTGGCACAGATACGCAGTATTTT. It yields the protein CASSQDPPLAGTDTQYF.

The J gene is TRBJ2-7, the V gene TRBV3-1; D is ambiguous. In germline, CDR1 is LGHDT, CDR2 YNNKEL (reference sequence). The CDR3 has 11 residues. The germline V and J ends were trimmed by 0 bases and 7 bases, with 4 bases remaining between them. The CDR3 region has the DNA TGTGCCAGCAGCCAAGATGCTGAGCAGTACTTC. Translating gives CASSQDAEQYF.

This clonotype showed up many times. V usage is TRBV10-3 and J usage is TRBJ2-3; TRBD2 agrees at 10 bases. Trimming at V came to 3 bases and at J to 7 bases, leaving 10 bases not matched to a gene. The CDR3 totals 16 residues. CDR1 is ENHRY, CDR2 SYGVKD, per germline. As DNA, the CDR3 is TGTGCCATCAGTGACAGTGGAGCGGGAGGGCGTAATACGCAGTATTTT. It encodes CAISDSGAGGRNTQYF.

The rearrangement joins TRBV7-3 to TRBJ2-2; D possibly corresponds to TRBD2 (6 bases). V shed 1 base and J shed 0 bases, with 12 bases lying between them. This CDR3 is built from 17 residues. In germline, CDR1 is SGHTA, CDR2 FQGTGA. In DNA form, the CDR3 reads TGTGCCAGCAGCTTAAGGACGGGAGTGGCGAACACCGGGGAGCTGTTTTTT. It is translated as CASSLRTGVANTGELFF.

This chain uses TRBV19 with TRBJ1-1, with a possible D match to TRBD1 (5 bases). V was pared by 5 bases and J by 6 bases, with 16 bases between. There are 14 residues in the CDR3. In germline, CDR1 is LNHDA, CDR2 SQIVND (reference sequence). CDR3: CASSSHGGKAEAFF. The DNA for the CDR3 is TGTGCCAGTAGTTCCCATGGGGGGAAAGCTGAAGCTTTCTTT.

This clonotype has only a few counts. The J gene is TRBJ2-3, the V gene TRBV18; D gene uncertain. The CDR3 consists of 16 residues. The germline gives CDR1 KGHSH, CDR2 LQKENI. V lost 3 bases, J lost 1 base, and 14 bases lay in between. In DNA, the CDR3 is TGTGCCAGCTCACCCACTGCTTCAAGGGGCACAGATACGCAGTATTTT. This encodes CASSPTASRGTDTQYF.

The chain joins TRBV24-1 to TRBJ2-1, with 8 nucleotides matching TRBD2. Germline trimming cut 3 bases from V and 0 bases from J; bases unmatched to any gene: 3. The CDR3 is 16 residues long. Germline V gene sequence: CDR1 KGHDR, CDR2 SFDVKD. CDR3 nucleotide sequence: TGTGCCACCAGTGATCCCAGCGGGAGCTCCTACAATGAGCAGTTCTTC. Translation: CATSDPSGSSYNEQFF.

This clonotype was found a few times. This chain uses TRBV7-8 with TRBJ2-7; D unresolved. The CDR3 loop spans 13 amino acids. The germline V gene has CDR1 SGHVS and CDR2 FQNEAQ. V was trimmed by 2 bases and J by 3 bases, leaving 8 bases between them. This CDR3 is CASSLTEIYEQYF. The CDR3 DNA sequence: TGTGCCAGCAGCTTAACAGAAATCTACGAGCAGTACTTC.

This clonotype occurred a few times. The CDR3 nucleotides are TGTGCCAGCCGGACAGGGATCAAAAACATTCAGTACTTC. This gives the protein CASRTGIKNIQYF. V usage is TRBV30 and J usage is TRBJ2-4; 8 nucleotides align to TRBD1. The CDR3 sequence is 13 residues long. CDR1 and CDR2 (germline): GTSNPN, SVGIG (reference sequence). V lost 8 bases and J lost 3; bases outside the gene matches: 6.

The chain combines TRBV7-9 with TRBJ2-1; no firm D call. V was cut by 7 bases and J by 5 bases, with 18 bases left in between. The length of the CDR3 is 15 residues. CDR1 is SEHNR, CDR2 FQNEAQ, per germline (reference sequence). The CDR3 spells CASNSGKRDHNEQFF. The CDR3 DNA reads TGTGCCAGCAATTCTGGCAAAAGAGATCACAATGAGCAGTTCTTC.

The rearrangement joins TRBV7-2 to TRBJ2-1; a possible D gene is TRBD2 (5 bases). V lost 4 bases and J lost 5, with 18 bases in between. The CDR3 runs to 16 residues. Germline-derived CDR1 and CDR2 are SGHTA and FQGNSA. CDR3 nucleotides: TGTGCCAGCAGCTCCCACCGTAGGAGCGGAGACAATGAGCAGTTCTTC. Translated: CASSSHRRSGDNEQFF.

This chain joins TRBV5-1 and TRBJ2-3; unclear D gene. CDR1 SGHRS and CDR2 YFSETQ come from the germline V gene. Trimming stripped 0 bases from V and 2 bases from J, with 10 bases between. The CDR3 is 15 amino acids. The CDR3 spells CASSLGGSHTDTQYF. The CDR3 region has the DNA TGCGCCAGCAGCTTGGGCGGTTCGCACACAGATACGCAGTATTTT.

This clonotype has only a few counts. The gene calls are TRBV27 and TRBJ2-7; D is uncertain. V lost 6 bases to trimming and J lost 5 bases, with 14 bases between them. The CDR3 is 13 amino acids. From germline, CDR1 is MNHEY and CDR2 SMNVEV (reference sequence). CDR3 protein: CASSSLVADEQYF. The CDR3 coding sequence is TGTGCCAGCAGCTCGTTGGTGGCAGACGAGCAGTACTTC.

The chain recombines TRBV7-7 with TRBJ2-1; TRBD1 matches 7 bases. With 4 bases clipped from V and 5 bases from J, the junction kept 5 bases outside the gene matches. Looked up from germline, CDR1 is SSHAT and CDR2 is FNYEAQ (reference sequence). CDR3 size: 14 residues. DNA for the CDR3: TGTGCCAGCAGCTCCGGGACAGCCCACAATGAGCAGTTCTTC. Translating it yields CASSSGTAHNEQFF.

The CDR3 coding sequence is TGTGCCACCAGCAGAGCTCGGACAGCGTCCTACGAGCAGTACTTC. Translation: CATSRARTASYEQYF. V usage is TRBV15 and J usage is TRBJ2-7; tentative D call: TRBD1 (6 bases). The length of the CDR3 is 15 residues. Germline CDR1 LNHNV, CDR2 YYDKDF (reference sequence). Trimming took off 1 base at V and 1 base at J, with 11 bases between the two ends.

The chain links TRBV20-1 to TRBJ2-7; D gene unclear. V shed 4 bases and J shed 3 bases, with 10 bases lying between them. Germline CDR1 reads DFQATT; CDR2 reads SNEGSKA (reference sequence). CDR3 length: 12 amino acids. CDR3 DNA: TGCAGTGCTAAGGCTAGGGTCTACGAGCAGTACTTC. Translated: CSAKARVYEQYF.

This sequence joins TRBV19 and TRBJ2-7, with D perhaps being TRBD1 or TRBD2 (5 bases each). Germline V gives CDR1 LNHDA, CDR2 SQIVND (reference sequence). There are 15 residues in the CDR3. Trimming took off 3 bases at V and 0 bases at J, with 12 bases between the two ends. The CDR3, as DNA: TGTGCCAGTAGTATCGGGACCGCGAGCTCCTACGAGCAGTACTTC. Protein: CASSIGTASSYEQYF. The full variable domain, with the rest looked up from reference TRBV19 and TRBJ2-7, is DGGITQSPKYLFRKEGQNVTLSCEQNLNHDAMYWYRQDPGQGLRLIYYSQIVNDFQKGDIAEGYSVSREKKESFPLTVTSAQKNPTAFYLCASSIGTASSYEQYFGPGTRLTVT.

This clonotype was picked up a small number of times. The V and J genes are TRBV5-1 and TRBJ1-1, with D unresolved. The CDR3 is made up of 16 amino acids. CDR1 and CDR2 from the germline V gene are SGHRS and YFSETQ. The V gene lost 4 bases and the J gene lost 0 bases, with 16 bases spanning the gap. CDR3 DNA: TGCGCCAGCAGCCCCAACACTGGGATTATGAACACTGAAGCTTTCTTT. This gives the protein CASSPNTGIMNTEAFF. Combining the CDR3 with reference TRBV5-1 and TRBJ1-1 gives the whole variable domain KAGVTQTPRYLIKTRGQQVTLSCSPISGHRSVSWYQQTPGQGLQFLFEYFSETQRNKGNFPGRFSGRQFSNSRSEMNVSTLELGDSALYLCASSPNTGIMNTEAFFGQGTRLTVV.

The V call is TRBV4-3, the J call TRBJ2-7; D gene uncertain. Trimming took 1 base from V and 0 from J, leaving 13 bases between them. CDR3 size: 16 residues. CDR1 and CDR2 from the germline V gene are LGHNA and YSLEER. Written as DNA, the CDR3 is TGCGCCAGCAGCCAAGTTTCCGGTGGGTACTCCTACGAGCAGTACTTC. It codes for CASSQVSGGYSYEQYF.

The chain has TRBV6-1 and TRBJ2-1; D is ambiguous. Deletions cut 5 bases from V and 8 bases from J, with 19 bases between. Per the germline V gene, CDR1 is MNHNS and CDR2 is SASEGT. CDR3 size: 15 residues. The CDR3 sequence is CASSPPLVVRDEQFF. As DNA, the CDR3 is TGTGCCAGCAGTCCCCCTTTAGTGGTAAGGGATGAGCAGTTCTTC.

The chain links TRBV7-8 to TRBJ2-2; weak D call: TRBD2 (5 bases). The CDR3 loop spans 14 amino acids. Trimming removed 7 bases at V and 2 bases at J, with 11 bases between. Per the germline V gene, CDR1 is SGHVS and CDR2 is FQNEAQ. CDR3 sequence: CASIIGLNTGELFF. The CDR3 region has the DNA TGTGCCAGCATTATTGGACTCAACACCGGGGAGCTGTTTTTT.

This clonotype has only a few counts. The V gene is TRBV10-3, the J gene TRBJ2-1, with 14 bases identical to TRBD2. This CDR3 is built from 18 residues. CDR1 and CDR2 (germline): ENHRY, SYGVKD. V shed 4 bases, J shed 5 bases, and the junction held 10 bases outside the gene matches. The DNA for the CDR3 is TGTGCCATCAGTGGACCCAAAAAGGGACTAGCGGGGGACAATGAGCAGTTCTTC. Its translation is CAISGPKKGLAGDNEQFF.